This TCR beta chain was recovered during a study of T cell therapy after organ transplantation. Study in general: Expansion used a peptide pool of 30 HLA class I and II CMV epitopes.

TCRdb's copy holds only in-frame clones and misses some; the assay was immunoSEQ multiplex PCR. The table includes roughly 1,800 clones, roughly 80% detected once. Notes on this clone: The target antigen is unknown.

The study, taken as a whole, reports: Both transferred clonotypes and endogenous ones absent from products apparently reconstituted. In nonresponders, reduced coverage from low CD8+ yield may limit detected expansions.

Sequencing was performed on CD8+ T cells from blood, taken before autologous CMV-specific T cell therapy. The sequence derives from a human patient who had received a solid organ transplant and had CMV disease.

The CDR3 nucleotides read TGTGCCACCGAACCCCGGGACAGGGGGTCAGCCAAAAACATTCAGTACTTC. Its translation: CATEPRDRGSAKNIQYF. The chain is built from TRBV7-9 and TRBJ2-4; 11 nucleotides agree with TRBD1. V shed 10 bases and J 0 bases; nucleotides not matched to a gene: 11. The V gene's germline CDR1 is SEHNR and CDR2 FQNEAQ (reference sequence). The CDR3 loop spans 17 amino acids.